The 15 T cell receptor beta chains below come from one sample, sequenced in a study of PD-1 blockade in classical Hodgkin lymphoma. Time point described: cycle 4 day 1 (C4D1), after more than five weeks of nivolumab. All patients experienced relapse after autologous stem cell transplantation, and brentuximab vedotin exposure was variable. Magnetic negative selection purified CD4+ T cells from thawed PBMCs. TCRdb's copy holds only in-frame clones and misses some; the assay was immunoSEQ multiplex PCR. The sample contains under 35,000 clones, roughly 85% of which appear only once. Source: CD4+ T cells from blood, taken before the fourth cycle of nivolumab. These receptors were obtained from a human donor with classical Hodgkin lymphoma.

The chain has TRBV2 and TRBJ1-2, with D possibly matching TRBD1 (6 bases). V gave up 5 bases and J gave up 4 bases, with 14 bases separating them. The CDR3 consists of 14 residues. Per germline, CDR1 SNHLY and CDR2 FYNNEI. CDR3: CASSPEGGGYGYTF. DNA of the CDR3: TGTGCCAGCAGTCCAGAGGGGGGAGGCTATGGCTACACCTTC. The full variable domain, with the rest looked up from reference TRBV2 and TRBJ1-2, is EPEVTQTPSHQVTQMGQEVILRCVPISNHLYFYWYRQILGQKVEFLVSFYNNEISEKSEIFDDQFSVERPDGSNFTLKIRSTKLEDSAMYFCASSPEGGGYGYTFGSGTRLTVV.

The chain uses TRBV4-1 and TRBJ1-2; no definite D call. Looked up from germline, CDR1 is MGHRA and CDR2 is YSYEKL. CDR3 size: 14 residues. V lost 1 base and J 5 bases, leaving 11 bases between the germline ends. CDR3 sequence (DNA): TGCGCCAGCAGCCAAGCAGGTCTGGGTTATGGCTACACCTTC. Amino acids: CASSQAGLGYGYTF.

This clone was recorded only once. The chain has TRBV30 and TRBJ1-2, with D unresolved. The germline gives CDR1 GTSNPN, CDR2 SVGIG (reference sequence). The V end was cut by 0 bases, the J end by 4 bases, with 9 bases between. This CDR3 has 13 residues. The CDR3 region is CAWSVIPSYGYTF. The CDR3 coding sequence is TGTGCCTGGAGTGTAATCCCCAGCTATGGCTACACCTTC.

The chain employs TRBV11-2 and TRBJ2-1; 7 nucleotides agree with TRBD1. The germline CDR1 and CDR2 sequences are SGHAT and FQNNGV. Losses at the gene ends were 4 bases for V and 6 bases for J; bases not matched to a gene: 6. The CDR3 is 14 residues long. CDR3 bases: TGTGCCAGCAGCTCACGGACAGGCGCCAATGAGCAGTTCTTC. Encoded protein: CASSSRTGANEQFF. Full variable domain (remainder filled in from reference TRBV11-2 and TRBJ2-1): EAGVAQSPRYKIIEKRQSVAFWCNPISGHATLYWYQQILGQGPKLLIQFQNNGVVDDSQLPKDRFSAERLKGVDSTLKIQPAKLEDSAVYLCASSSRTGANEQFFGPGTRLTVL.

The chain employs TRBV7-9 and TRBJ2-2; perhaps TRBD2 as D (5 bases). V lost 0 bases to trimming and J lost 4 bases, with 9 bases between them. The CDR3 extends over 15 amino acids. Germline V CDR1 and CDR2: SEHNR, FQNEAQ (reference sequence). The CDR3 here is CASSLAGDPTGELFF. CDR3 sequence (DNA): TGTGCCAGCAGCTTAGCGGGAGACCCCACCGGGGAGCTGTTTTTT.

CDR3 loop: CASSTTGTGRETQYF. The CDR3 bases are TGTGCCAGCAGCACAACGGGGACAGGGAGGGAGACCCAGTACTTC. This chain uses TRBV11-3 with TRBJ2-5, with 9 bases fitting TRBD1. The CDR3 is made up of 15 amino acids. V lost 5 bases to trimming and J lost 5 bases; unmatched junction nucleotides: 9. Germline V gene lookup returns CDR1 SGHNT and CDR2 YENEEA.

V usage is TRBV28 and J usage is TRBJ2-7; TRBD2 is a possible D gene (5 bases). Germline V CDR1 and CDR2: MDHEN, SYDVKM. The CDR3 runs to 15 residues. The ends were cut back, 5 bases at V and 4 bases at J, with 18 bases in the middle. CDR3 sequence reads: CASSIARARLYEQYF. For the CDR3, the DNA is TGTGCCAGCAGTATCGCGCGGGCTAGGTTGTACGAGCAGTACTTC.

The chain recombines TRBV5-1 with TRBJ1-6, with no clear D. V was shortened by 4 bases and J by 8 bases, with 10 bases between the two germline ends. CDR3 length: 13 residues. The germline V gene encodes CDR1 SGHRS and CDR2 YFSETQ. CDR3 in amino acids: CASSPGKDSPLHF. The CDR3 DNA reads TGCGCCAGCAGCCCTGGAAAGGATTCACCCCTCCACTTT.

The chain links TRBV7-2 to TRBJ1-4; D remains ambiguous. Per the germline V gene, CDR1 is SGHTA and CDR2 is FQGNSA. This CDR3 has 13 amino acids. V gave up 3 bases and J gave up 4 bases, with 6 bases separating them. For the CDR3, the DNA is TGTGCCAGCAGCTTGGCCGTTAATGAAAAACTGTTTTTT. Encoded protein: CASSLAVNEKLFF.

This clone is a singleton in its sample. The V and J genes are TRBV2 and TRBJ2-2; tentatively, D is TRBD1 (5 bases). Trimming shortened V by 4 bases and J by 5 bases, and 14 bases separated the two germline ends. Germline lookup yields CDR1 SNHLY and CDR2 FYNNEI. The CDR3 covers 15 residues. DNA for the CDR3: TGTGCCAGCAGTGTTTGGACAACCATGACCGGGGAGCTGTTTTTT. The encoded protein is CASSVWTTMTGELFF.

This clone was recorded a few times. This chain uses TRBV2 with TRBJ2-5, with 12 bases aligning to TRBD2. The CDR3 covers 13 residues. Germline-derived CDR1 and CDR2 are SNHLY and FYNNEI. Unmatched junction bases numbered 6, after V lost 11 bases and J lost 5 bases. The CDR3: CAPRTSGMETQYF. CDR3 bases: TGTGCCCCCAGGACTAGCGGGATGGAGACCCAGTACTTC.

CDR3 sequence (DNA): TGTGCCAGCAGCTTAGACTCTGGACAGCTAAACATTCAGTACTTC. Translation gives CASSLDSGQLNIQYF. The chain links TRBV7-2 to TRBJ2-4; TRBD1 is a possible D gene (6 bases). The CDR3 consists of 15 residues. V lost 1 base and J lost 6, with 13 bases in between. CDR1 is SGHTA, CDR2 FQGNSA, per germline.

The genes are TRBV4-2 and TRBJ2-1; D is ambiguous. The length of the CDR3 is 11 residues. Looked up from germline, CDR1 is LGHNA and CDR2 is YNFKEQ. V lost 3 bases and J 13 bases, leaving 10 bases between the germline ends. The CDR3 DNA reads TGTGCCAGCAGCCAGGACGGACCCCAGTTCTTC. Protein: CASSQDGPQFF.

The chain employs TRBV7-2 and TRBJ1-2; D is possibly TRBD1 (6 bases). Trimming removed 5 bases at V and 5 bases at J, with 21 bases between. Germline V gene lookup returns CDR1 SGHTA and CDR2 FQGNSA. This CDR3 is built from 16 residues. The CDR3 spells CASSLGGQGSSYGYTF. CDR3 bases: TGTGCCAGCAGCCTTGGGGGGCAGGGTAGTAGTTATGGCTACACCTTC.

The chain is built from TRBV29-1 and TRBJ2-7; 12 bases fit TRBD1. The V gene end was trimmed by 6 bases and the J gene end by 4 bases; junction bases not matched to a gene: 10. The germline V gene has CDR1 SQVTM and CDR2 ANQGSEA. CDR3 length: 15 residues. Here the CDR3 reads CSVAPGQGARYEQYF. CDR3 coding DNA: TGCAGCGTCGCTCCGGGACAGGGGGCGCGATACGAGCAGTACTTC.